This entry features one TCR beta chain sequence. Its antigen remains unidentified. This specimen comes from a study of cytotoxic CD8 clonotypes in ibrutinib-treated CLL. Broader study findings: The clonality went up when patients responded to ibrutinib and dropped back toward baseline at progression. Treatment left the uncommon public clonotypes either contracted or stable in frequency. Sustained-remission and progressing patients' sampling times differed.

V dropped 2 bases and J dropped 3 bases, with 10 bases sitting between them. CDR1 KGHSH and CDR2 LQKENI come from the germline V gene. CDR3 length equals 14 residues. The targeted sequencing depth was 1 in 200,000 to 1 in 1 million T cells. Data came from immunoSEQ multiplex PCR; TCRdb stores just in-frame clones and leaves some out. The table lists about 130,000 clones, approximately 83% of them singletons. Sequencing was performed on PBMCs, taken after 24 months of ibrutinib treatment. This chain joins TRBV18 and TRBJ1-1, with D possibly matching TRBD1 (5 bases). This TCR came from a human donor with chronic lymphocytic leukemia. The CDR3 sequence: CASSPTAGDTEAFF. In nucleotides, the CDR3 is TGTGCCAGCTCACCAACGGCGGGGGACACTGAAGCTTTCTTT.